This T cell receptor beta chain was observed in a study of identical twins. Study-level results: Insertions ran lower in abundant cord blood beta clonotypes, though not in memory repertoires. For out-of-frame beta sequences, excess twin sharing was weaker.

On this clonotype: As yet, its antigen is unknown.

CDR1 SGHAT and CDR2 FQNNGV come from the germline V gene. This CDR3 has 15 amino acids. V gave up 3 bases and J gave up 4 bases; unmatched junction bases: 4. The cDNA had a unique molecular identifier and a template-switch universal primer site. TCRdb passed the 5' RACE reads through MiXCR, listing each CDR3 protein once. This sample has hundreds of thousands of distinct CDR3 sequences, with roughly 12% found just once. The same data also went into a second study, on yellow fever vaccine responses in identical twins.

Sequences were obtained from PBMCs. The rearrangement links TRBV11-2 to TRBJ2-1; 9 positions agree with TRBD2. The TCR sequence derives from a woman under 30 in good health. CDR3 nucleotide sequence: TGTGCCAGCAGCTTCCCCCTAGCGGGATACAATGAGCAGTTCTTC. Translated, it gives CASSFPLAGYNEQFF.